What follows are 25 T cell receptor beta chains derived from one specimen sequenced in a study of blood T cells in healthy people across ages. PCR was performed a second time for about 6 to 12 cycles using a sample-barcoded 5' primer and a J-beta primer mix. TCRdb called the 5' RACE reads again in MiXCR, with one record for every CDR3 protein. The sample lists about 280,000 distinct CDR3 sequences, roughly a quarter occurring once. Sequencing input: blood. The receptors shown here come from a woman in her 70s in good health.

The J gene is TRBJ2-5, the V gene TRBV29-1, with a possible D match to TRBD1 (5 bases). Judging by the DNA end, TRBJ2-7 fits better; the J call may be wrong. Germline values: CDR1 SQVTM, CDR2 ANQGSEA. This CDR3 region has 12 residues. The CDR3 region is CSVVVGADEQYF. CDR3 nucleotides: TGCAGCGTTGTTGTAGGGGCAGACGAGCAGTACTTC.

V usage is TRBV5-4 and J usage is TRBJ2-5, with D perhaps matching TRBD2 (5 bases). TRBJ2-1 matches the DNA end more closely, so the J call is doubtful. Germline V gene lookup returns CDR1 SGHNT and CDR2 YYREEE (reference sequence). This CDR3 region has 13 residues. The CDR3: CASSKASGNEQFF. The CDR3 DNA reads TGTGCCAGCAGCAAGGCAAGCGGCAATGAGCAGTTCTTC.

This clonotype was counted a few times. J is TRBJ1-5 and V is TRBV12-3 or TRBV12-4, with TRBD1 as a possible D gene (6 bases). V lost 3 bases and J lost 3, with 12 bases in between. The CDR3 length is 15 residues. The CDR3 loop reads CASSLGQGDNQPQHF. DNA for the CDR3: TGTGCCAGCAGTTTGGGACAAGGGGACAATCAGCCCCAGCATTTT.

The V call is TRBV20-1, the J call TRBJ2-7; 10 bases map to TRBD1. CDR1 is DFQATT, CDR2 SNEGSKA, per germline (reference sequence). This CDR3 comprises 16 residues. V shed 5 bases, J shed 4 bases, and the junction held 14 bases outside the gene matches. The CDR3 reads CSAVSTLRDRGYEQYF. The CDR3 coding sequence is TGCAGTGCTGTATCTACCCTCCGGGACAGGGGTTACGAGCAGTACTTC.

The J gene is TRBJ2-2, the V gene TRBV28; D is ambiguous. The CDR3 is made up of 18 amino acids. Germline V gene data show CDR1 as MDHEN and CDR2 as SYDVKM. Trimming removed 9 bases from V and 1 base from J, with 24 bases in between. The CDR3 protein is CASNKNFLRSKNTGELFF. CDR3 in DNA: TGTGCCAGTAATAAAAACTTCCTACGTAGCAAGAACACCGGGGAGCTGTTTTTT. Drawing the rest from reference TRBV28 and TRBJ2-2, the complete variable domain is DVKVTQSSRYLVKRTGEKVFLECVQDMDHENMFWYRQDPGLGLRLIYFSYDVKMKEKGDIPEGYSVSREKKERFSLILESASTNQTSMYLCASNKNFLRSKNTGELFFGEGSRLTVL.

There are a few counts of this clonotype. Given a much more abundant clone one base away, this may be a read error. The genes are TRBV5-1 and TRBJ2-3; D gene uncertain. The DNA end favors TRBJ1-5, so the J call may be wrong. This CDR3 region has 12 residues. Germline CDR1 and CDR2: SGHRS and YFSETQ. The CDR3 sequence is CASSLNPDTQHF. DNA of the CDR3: TGCGCCAGCAGCTTGAATCCAGATACGCAGCATTTT.

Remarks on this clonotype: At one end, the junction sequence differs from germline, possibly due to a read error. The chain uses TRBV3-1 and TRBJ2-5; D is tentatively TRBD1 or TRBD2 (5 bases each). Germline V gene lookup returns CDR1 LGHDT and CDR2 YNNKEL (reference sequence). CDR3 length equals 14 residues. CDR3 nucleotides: TGTGCCACCAGCTTTACAGGACTCCAAGAGACCCAGTACTTC. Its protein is CATSFTGLQETQYF.

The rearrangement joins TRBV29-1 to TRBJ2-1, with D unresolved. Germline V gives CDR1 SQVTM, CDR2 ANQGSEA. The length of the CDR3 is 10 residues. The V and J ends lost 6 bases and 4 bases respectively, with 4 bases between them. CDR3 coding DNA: TGCAGCGTACAGTACAATGAGCAGTTCTTC. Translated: CSVQYNEQFF.

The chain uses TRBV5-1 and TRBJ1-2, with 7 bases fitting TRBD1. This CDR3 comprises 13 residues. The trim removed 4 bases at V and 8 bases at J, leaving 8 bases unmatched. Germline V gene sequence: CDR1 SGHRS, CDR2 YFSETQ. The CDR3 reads CASSANRGLGYTF. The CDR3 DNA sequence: TGCGCCAGCAGCGCCAACAGGGGCCTGGGCTACACCTTC.

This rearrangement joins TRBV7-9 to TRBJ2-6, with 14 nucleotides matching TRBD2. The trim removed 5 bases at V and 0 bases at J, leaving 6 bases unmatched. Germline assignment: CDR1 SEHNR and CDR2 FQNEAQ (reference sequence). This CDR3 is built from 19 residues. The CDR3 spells CASSHQGLAGVSGANVLTF. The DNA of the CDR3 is TGTGCCAGCAGCCACCAGGGACTAGCGGGAGTCTCTGGGGCCAACGTCCTGACTTTC.

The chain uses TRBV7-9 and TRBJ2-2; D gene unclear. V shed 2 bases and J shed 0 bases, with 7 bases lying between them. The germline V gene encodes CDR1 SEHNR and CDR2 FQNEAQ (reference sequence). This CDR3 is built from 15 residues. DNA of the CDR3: TGTGCCAGCAGCTTATCCGGAACGAACACCGGGGAGCTGTTTTTT. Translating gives CASSLSGTNTGELFF.

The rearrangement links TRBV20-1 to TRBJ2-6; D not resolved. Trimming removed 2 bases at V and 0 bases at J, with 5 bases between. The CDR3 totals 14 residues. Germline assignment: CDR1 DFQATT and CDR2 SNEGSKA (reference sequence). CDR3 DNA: TGCAGTGCTAGACCGAACTCTGGGGCCAACGTCCTGACTTTC. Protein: CSARPNSGANVLTF.

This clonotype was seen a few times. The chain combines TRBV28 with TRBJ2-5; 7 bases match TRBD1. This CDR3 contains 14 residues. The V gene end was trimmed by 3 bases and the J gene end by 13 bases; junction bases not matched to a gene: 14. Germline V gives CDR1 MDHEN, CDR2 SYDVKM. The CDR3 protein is CASSFQGGGYERYF. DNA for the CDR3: TGTGCCAGCAGTTTTCAAGGGGGCGGATACGAGCGGTACTTC.

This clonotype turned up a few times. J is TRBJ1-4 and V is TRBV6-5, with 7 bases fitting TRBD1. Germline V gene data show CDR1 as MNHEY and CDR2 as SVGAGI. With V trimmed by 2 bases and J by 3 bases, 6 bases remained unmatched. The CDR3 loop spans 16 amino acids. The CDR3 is CASSYATGTANEKLFF. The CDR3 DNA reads TGTGCCAGCAGTTACGCGACAGGGACGGCTAATGAAAAACTGTTTTTT.

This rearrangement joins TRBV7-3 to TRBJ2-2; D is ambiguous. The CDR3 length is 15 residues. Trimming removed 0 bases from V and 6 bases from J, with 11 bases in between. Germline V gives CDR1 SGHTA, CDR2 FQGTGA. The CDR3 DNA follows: TGTGCCAGCAGCTTAACGGGTTCAGGTCCCGGGGAGCTGTTTTTT. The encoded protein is CASSLTGSGPGELFF.

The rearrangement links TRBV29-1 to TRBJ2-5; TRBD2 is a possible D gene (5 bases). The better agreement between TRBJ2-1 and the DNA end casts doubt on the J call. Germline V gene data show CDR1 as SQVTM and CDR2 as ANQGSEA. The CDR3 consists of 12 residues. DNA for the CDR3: TGCAGCGTTAATTGGGAGTACAATGAGCAGTTCTTC. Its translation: CSVNWEYNEQFF.

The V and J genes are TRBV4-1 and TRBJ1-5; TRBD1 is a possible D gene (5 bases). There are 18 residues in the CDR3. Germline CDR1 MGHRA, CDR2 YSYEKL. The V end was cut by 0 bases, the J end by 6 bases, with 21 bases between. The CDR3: CASSQDGGGDGVGQPQHF. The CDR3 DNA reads TGCGCCAGCAGCCAAGATGGGGGAGGGGACGGCGTCGGTCAGCCCCAGCATTTT.

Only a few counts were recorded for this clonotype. As DNA, the CDR3 is TGTGCCAGCAGCCCGAAACAGGGCGGTCCCTACGAGCAGTACTTC. This gives the protein CASSPKQGGPYEQYF. The chain links TRBV27 to TRBJ2-7; D might be TRBD1 (6 bases). The CDR3 covers 15 residues. Germline CDR1 reads MNHEY; CDR2 reads SMNVEV (reference sequence). Between the trimmed V and J ends, which lost 6 bases and 2 bases, there was a span of 17 bases.

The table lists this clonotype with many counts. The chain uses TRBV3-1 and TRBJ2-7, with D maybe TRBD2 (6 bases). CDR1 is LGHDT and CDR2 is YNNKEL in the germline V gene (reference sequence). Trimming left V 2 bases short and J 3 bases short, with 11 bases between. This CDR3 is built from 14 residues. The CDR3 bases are TGTGCCAGCAGCCAAACGGGAGAGGGCTACGAGCAGTACTTC. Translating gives CASSQTGEGYEQYF.

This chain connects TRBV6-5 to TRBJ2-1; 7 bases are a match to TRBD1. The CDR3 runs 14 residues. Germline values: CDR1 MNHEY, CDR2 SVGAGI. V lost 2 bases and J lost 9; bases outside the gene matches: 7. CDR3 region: CASSYRQGFSEQFF. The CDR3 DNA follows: TGTGCCAGCAGTTACCGACAGGGTTTCAGTGAGCAGTTCTTC.

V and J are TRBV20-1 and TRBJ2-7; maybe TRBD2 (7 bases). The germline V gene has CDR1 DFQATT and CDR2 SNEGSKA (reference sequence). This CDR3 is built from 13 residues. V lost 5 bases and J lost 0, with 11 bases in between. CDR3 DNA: TGCAGTGCTCGGGAGGACAGCTCCTACGAGCAGTACTTC. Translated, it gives CSAREDSSYEQYF.

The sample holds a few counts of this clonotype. In DNA form, the CDR3 reads TGTGCCAGCAGCAACAGAGCGAGAGACACCGGGGAGCTGTTTTTT. It translates to CASSNRARDTGELFF. This chain joins TRBV7-2 and TRBJ2-2; D ambiguous. This CDR3 has 15 residues. Trimming stripped 5 bases from V and 3 bases from J, with 13 bases between. The germline gives CDR1 SGHTA, CDR2 FQGNSA.

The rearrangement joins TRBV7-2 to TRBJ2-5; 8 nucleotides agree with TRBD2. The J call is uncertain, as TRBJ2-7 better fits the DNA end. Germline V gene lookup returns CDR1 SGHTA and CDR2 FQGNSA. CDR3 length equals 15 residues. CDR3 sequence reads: CASSSPGGSGYEQYF. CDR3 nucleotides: TGTGCCAGCAGCTCGCCGGGAGGGTCAGGGTACGAGCAGTACTTC.

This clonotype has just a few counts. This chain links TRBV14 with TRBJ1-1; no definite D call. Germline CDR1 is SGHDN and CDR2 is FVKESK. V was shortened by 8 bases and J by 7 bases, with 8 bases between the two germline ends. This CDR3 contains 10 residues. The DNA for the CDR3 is TGTGCCAGCTCGGGCGGTGAAGCTTTCTTT. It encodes CASSGGEAFF.

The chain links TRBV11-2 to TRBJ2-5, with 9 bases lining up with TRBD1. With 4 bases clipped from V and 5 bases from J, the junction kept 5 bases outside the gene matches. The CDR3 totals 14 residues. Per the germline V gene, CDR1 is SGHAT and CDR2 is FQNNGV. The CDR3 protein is CASSSGTGWETQYF. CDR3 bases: TGTGCCAGCAGCTCCGGGACAGGGTGGGAGACCCAGTACTTC.